The present T cell receptor beta chain was sequenced within a study of control samples from healthy donors and cancer patients. The CDR3 length is 13 residues. The V end was cut by 5 bases, the J end by 2 bases, with 9 bases between. Germline V lookup: CDR1 SGHTA, CDR2 FQGTGA. This clone came up once. Using immunoSEQ multiplex PCR, the repertoire was profiled, and TCRdb retains in-frame clones only, with some absent. The table includes 90,000 to 140,000 clones, about 83% detected once. The chain couples TRBV7-3 to TRBJ1-1; a possible D gene is TRBD1 (6 bases). Material: blood. The clonotype was recovered from a woman between 45 and 65 years old in good health. CDR3 sequence: CASSTTGNTEAFF. CDR3 bases: TGTGCCAGCAGCACGACAGGTAACACTGAAGCTTTCTTT.